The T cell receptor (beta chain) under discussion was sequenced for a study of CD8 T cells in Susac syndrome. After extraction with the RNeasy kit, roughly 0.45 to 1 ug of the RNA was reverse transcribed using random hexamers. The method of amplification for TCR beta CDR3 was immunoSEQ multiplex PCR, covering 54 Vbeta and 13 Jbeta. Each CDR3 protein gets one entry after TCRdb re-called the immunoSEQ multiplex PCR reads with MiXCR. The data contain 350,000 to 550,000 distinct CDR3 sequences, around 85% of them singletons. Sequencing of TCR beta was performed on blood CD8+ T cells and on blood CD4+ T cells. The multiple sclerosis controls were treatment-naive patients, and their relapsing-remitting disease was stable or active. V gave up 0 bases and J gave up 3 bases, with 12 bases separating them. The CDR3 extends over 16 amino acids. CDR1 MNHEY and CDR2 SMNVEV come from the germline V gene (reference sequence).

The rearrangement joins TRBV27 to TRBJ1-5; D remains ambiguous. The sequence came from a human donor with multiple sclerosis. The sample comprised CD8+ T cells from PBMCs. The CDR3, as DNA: TGTGCCAGCAGTTTATCCTTCCAGGCTACCAATCAGCCCCAGCATTTT. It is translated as CASSLSFQATNQPQHF.